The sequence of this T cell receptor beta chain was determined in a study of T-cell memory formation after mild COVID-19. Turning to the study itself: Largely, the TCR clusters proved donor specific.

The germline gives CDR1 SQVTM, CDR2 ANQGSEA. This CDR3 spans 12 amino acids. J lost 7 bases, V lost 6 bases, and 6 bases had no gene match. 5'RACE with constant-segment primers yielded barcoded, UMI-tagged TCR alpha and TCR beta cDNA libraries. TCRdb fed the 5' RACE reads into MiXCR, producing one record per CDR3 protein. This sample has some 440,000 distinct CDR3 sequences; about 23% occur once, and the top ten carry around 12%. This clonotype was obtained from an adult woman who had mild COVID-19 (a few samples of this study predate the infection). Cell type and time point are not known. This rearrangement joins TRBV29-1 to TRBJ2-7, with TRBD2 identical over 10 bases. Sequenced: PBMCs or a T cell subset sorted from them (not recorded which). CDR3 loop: CSVKLLAGEQYF. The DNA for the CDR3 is TGCAGCGTGAAATTACTAGCGGGAGAGCAGTACTTC.